The clone carrying this T cell receptor (beta chain) showed up many times. Its antigen is still unknown. TCR beta CDR3 sequences were amplified from RNA transcripts. During a first-round RT-PCR of the TCR CDR3, the HTBI primer set was used. TCRdb re-analysed the multiplex PCR reads in MiXCR, keeping a single row per CDR3 protein. This table holds some 460,000 distinct CDR3 sequences, around 16% found once. This record belongs to a study of T cells in Graves' hyperthyroidism and ophthalmopathy. General observations from the study: A model of 13 V-J features distinguished ophthalmopathy from stable hyperthyroidism. Appearing also in blood were most of the thyroid clonotypes expanded above 0.001.

In making diagnoses, clinical symptoms, serum thyroxine and TRAb, thyroid ultrasound and orbital computed tomography were all used. In germline, CDR1 is SEHNR, CDR2 FQNEAQ (reference sequence). The J segment lost 4 bases and the V segment lost 5 bases, leaving 8 bases of the junction unmatched. The CDR3 runs 14 residues. Sequenced: blood. The receptor's source is a woman under 30 with Graves' hyperthyroidism. The V and J genes are TRBV7-9 and TRBJ2-7; 7 bases fit TRBD1. The CDR3 DNA is TGTGCCAGCAGCGAACGGTGGGACAGTTACGAGCAGTACTTC. It yields the protein CASSERWDSYEQYF.